This TCR beta chain is from a study of OX40 agonist ivuxolimab in advanced cancers. For the study at large: Cancers in dose escalation were hepatocellular, melanoma, renal cell and head and neck.

Points on this clone: Its target is unknown.

Whole-study results and caveats: Clones of CD4+ and CD8+ blood T cells grew by week 6 at doses of 0.1 to 3.0 mg/kg.

Autoimmune disease history or systemic immunosuppression barred patients. This table comes from immunoSEQ multiplex PCR, and its TCRdb copy is limited to in-frame clones, with some not included. The sample contains around 63,000 clones, 79% of which appear only once. Sample: CD4+ or CD8+ T cells sorted from blood, taken in a trial of the OX40 agonist ivuxolimab. This TCR was recovered from an adult with an advanced solid tumor such as melanoma, head and neck, liver or kidney cancer.

The CDR3 loop is CASSGTGHPTNEKLFF. CDR3 nucleotide sequence: TGTGCCAGCAGTGGGACAGGGCATCCAACTAATGAAAAACTGTTTTTT. This chain uses TRBV2 with TRBJ1-4; 8 nucleotides agree with TRBD1. Trimming removed 4 bases from V and 0 bases from J; junction bases left unmatched: 4. The CDR3 contains 16 residues. Germline CDR1 reads SNHLY; CDR2 reads FYNNEI.